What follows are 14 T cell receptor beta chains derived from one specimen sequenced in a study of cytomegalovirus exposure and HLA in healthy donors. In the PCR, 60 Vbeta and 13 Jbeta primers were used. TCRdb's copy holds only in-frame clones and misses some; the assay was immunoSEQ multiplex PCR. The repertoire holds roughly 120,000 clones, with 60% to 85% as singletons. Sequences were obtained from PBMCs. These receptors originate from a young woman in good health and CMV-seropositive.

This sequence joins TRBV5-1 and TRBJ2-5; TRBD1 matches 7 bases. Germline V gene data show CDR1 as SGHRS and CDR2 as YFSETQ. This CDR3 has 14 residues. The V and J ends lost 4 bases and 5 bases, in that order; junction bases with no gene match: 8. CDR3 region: CASSPGTVRETQYF. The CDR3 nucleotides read TGCGCCAGCAGCCCTGGGACAGTGCGGGAGACCCAGTACTTC.

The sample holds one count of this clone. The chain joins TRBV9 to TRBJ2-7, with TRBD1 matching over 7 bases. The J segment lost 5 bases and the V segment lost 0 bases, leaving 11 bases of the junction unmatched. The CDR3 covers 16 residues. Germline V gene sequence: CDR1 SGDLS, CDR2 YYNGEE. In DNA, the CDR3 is TGTGCCAGCAGCGTAGAGGGCAGGGGGAGTTGGAACGAGCAGTACTTC. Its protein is CASSVEGRGSWNEQYF.

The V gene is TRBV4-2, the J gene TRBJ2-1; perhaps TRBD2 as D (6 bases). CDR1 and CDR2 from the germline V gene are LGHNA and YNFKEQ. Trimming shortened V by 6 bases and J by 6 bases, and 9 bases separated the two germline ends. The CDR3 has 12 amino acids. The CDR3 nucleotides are TGTGCCAGCAGGGGGGGTTCCAATGAGCAGTTCTTC. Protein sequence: CASRGGSNEQFF.

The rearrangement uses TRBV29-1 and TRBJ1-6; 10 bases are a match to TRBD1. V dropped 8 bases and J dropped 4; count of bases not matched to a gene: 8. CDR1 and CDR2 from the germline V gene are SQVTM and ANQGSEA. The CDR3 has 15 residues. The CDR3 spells CSPSGTGAYNSPLHF. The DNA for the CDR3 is TGCAGCCCTTCAGGGACAGGGGCTTATAATTCACCCCTCCACTTT.

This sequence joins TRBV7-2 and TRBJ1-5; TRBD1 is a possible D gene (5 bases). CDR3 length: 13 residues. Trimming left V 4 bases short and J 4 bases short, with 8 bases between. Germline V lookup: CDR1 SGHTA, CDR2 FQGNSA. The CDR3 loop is CASSSSGNQPQHF. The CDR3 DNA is TGTGCCAGCAGCTCGTCAGGGAATCAGCCCCAGCATTTT.

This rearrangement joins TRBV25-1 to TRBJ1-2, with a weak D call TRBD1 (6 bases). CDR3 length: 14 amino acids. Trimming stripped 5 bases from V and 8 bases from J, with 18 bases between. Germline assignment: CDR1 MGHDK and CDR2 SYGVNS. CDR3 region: CASSSAGTSHGYTF. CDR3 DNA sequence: TGTGCCAGCAGTAGTGCCGGGACAAGTCACGGCTACACCTTC.

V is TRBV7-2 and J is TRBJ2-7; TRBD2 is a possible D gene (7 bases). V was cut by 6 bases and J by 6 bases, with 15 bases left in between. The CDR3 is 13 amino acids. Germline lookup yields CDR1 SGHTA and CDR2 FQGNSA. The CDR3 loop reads CASSSTGGLEQYF. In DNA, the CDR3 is TGTGCCAGCAGTTCTACGGGGGGCCTCGAGCAGTACTTC.

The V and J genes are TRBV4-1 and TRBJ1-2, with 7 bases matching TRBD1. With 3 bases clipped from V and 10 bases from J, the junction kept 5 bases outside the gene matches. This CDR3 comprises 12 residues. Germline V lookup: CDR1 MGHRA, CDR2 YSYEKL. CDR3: CASSQGTADYTF. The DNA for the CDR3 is TGCGCCAGCAGCCAGGGGACAGCCGACTACACCTTC.

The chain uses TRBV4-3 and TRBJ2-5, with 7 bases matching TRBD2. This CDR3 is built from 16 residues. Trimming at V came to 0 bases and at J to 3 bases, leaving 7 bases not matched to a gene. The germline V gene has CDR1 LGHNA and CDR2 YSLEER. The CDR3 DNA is TGCGCCAGCAGCCAAGATGGGGCGGGGGTTAAAGAGACCCAGTACTTC. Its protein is CASSQDGAGVKETQYF.

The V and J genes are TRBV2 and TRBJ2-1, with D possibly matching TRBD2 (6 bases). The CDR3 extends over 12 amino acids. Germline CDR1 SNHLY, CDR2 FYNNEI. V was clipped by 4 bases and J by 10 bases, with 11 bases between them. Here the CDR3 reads CASSGGRGEQFF. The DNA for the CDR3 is TGTGCCAGCAGTGGGGGCCGGGGGGAGCAGTTCTTC.

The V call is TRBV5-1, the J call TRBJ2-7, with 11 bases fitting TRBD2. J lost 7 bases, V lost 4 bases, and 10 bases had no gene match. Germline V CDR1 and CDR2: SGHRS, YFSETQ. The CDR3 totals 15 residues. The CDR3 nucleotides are TGCGCCAGCAGCCCACTAGCGGGGGCCGGTCTGGAGCAGTACTTC. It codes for CASSPLAGAGLEQYF.

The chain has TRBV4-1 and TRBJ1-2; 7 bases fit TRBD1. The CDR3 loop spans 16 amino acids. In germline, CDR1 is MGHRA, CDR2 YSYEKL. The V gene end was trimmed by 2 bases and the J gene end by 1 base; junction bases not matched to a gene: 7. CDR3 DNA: TGCGCCAGCAGCCAAAAAGGGGGCGACAGTAACTATGGCTACACCTTC. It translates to CASSQKGGDSNYGYTF.

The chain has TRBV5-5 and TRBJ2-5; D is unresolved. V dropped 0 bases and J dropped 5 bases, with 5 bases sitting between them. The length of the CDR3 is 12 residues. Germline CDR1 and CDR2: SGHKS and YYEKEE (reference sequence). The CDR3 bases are TGTGCCAGCAGCTTGGGGCTTGAGACCCAGTACTTC. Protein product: CASSLGLETQYF.

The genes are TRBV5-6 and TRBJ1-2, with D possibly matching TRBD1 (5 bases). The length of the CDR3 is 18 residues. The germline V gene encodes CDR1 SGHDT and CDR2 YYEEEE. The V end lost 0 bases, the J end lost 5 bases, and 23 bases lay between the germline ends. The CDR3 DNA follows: TGTGCCAGCAGCTTGGTGGGAGGTGGGACCGCCCTGAAATATGGCTACACCTTC. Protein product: CASSLVGGGTALKYGYTF.